These 4 T cell receptor beta chains originate from one sample sequenced in a study of blood T cell repertoires in COVID-19. Repertoires were generated with immunoSEQ multiplex PCR, while TCRdb's copy carries only in-frame clones and drops some. The sample shows tens of thousands of clones, about 82% of them seen only once. Sequenced material: PBMCs or T cells enriched from blood (not recorded which). These receptors originate from a woman aged 40 to 50 with acute COVID-19.

The chain employs TRBV6-2 or TRBV6-3 and TRBJ1-6, with D perhaps TRBD1 (6 bases). Germline values: CDR1 MNHEY, CDR2 SVGEGT. The V end lost 3 bases, the J end lost 10 bases, and 7 bases lay between the germline ends. The CDR3 spans 12 residues. The CDR3 sequence: CASSYGQSPLHF. The DNA of the CDR3 is TGTGCCAGCAGTTATGGACAGTCACCCCTCCACTTT.

J is TRBJ2-1 and V is TRBV27; TRBD1 is a possible D gene (5 bases). V was clipped by 3 bases and J by 8 bases, with 14 bases between them. The CDR3 is 14 residues long. Germline V gene sequence: CDR1 MNHEY, CDR2 SMNVEV (reference sequence). The CDR3 here is CASSLPGNVDEQFF. The CDR3 nucleotides are TGTGCCAGCAGTTTGCCAGGGAATGTTGATGAGCAGTTCTTC.

This rearrangement joins TRBV5-6 to TRBJ2-1; 8 bases map to TRBD2. This CDR3 region has 15 residues. V trimming: 2 bases; J trimming: 6 bases; junction bases outside the gene matches: 7. The V gene's germline CDR1 is SGHDT and CDR2 YYEEEE. CDR3 region: CASSFLRGGFNEQFF. In nucleotides, the CDR3 is TGTGCCAGCAGCTTTTTGCGCGGGGGGTTCAATGAGCAGTTCTTC.

V usage is TRBV3-1 (or the pseudogene TRBV3-2) and J usage is TRBJ2-7; TRBD1 aligns across 7 bases. With V trimmed by 4 bases and J by 2 bases, 5 bases remained unmatched. This CDR3 region has 14 residues. Looked up from germline, CDR1 is LGHDT and CDR2 is YNNKEL (reference sequence). The CDR3 DNA follows: TGTGCCAGCAGCCTCTACAGGGGCCCCTACGAGCAGTACTTC. Translated: CASSLYRGPYEQYF.